What follows are 5 T cell receptor beta chains derived from one specimen sequenced in a study of post-analysis software for immune sequencing data. Study-wide points: Five TRBV segments occurring more often in patients than controls included TRBV5-6, TRBV5-1 and TRBV20-1.

The antigens for these receptors are not known. Unique-molecular-identifier-tagged TCR beta cDNA libraries were used. TCRdb reprocessed the PCR reads via MiXCR and lists one record per CDR3 protein. The table includes hundreds of thousands of distinct CDR3 sequences, roughly half detected once. Material for sequencing was blood. The receptors were gathered from a girl under 18 with multiple sclerosis.

The chain carries TRBV5-1 and TRBJ2-5; 8 bases are shared with TRBD1. The CDR3 extends over 17 amino acids. Germline CDR1 is SGHRS and CDR2 is YFSETQ. V was clipped by 5 bases and J by 5 bases; unmatched bases: 17. The CDR3 spells CASRRGSVQGARETQYF. The DNA of the CDR3 is TGCGCCAGCAGAAGAGGCAGCGTCCAGGGGGCAAGGGAGACCCAGTACTTC.

The chain has TRBV25-1 and TRBJ2-3; 13 bases match TRBD2. The V segment lost 9 bases and the J segment 6 bases; nucleotides outside the gene matches: 18. CDR1 is MGHDK and CDR2 is SYGVNS in the germline V gene. The CDR3 is 18 amino acids. CDR3 residues: CASPKCAATSGRRDTQYF. The CDR3 DNA reads TGTGCCAGTCCAAAGTGCGCCGCGACTAGCGGGAGGAGGGATACGCAGTATTTT.

This clonotype was recorded once. This chain joins TRBV5-1 and TRBJ2-4; no reliable D call. The assigned J gene may be wrong: the sequence end matches TRBJ2-7 better. From germline, CDR1 is SGHRS and CDR2 YFSETQ. CDR3 length: 12 amino acids. This CDR3 is CASSLTNGEQYF. The CDR3 bases are TGCGCCAGCAGCCTGACAAATGGCGAGCAGTACTTC.

The table lists this clonotype with a few counts. The chain joins TRBV6-6 to TRBJ2-7; 8 nucleotides agree with TRBD1. The CDR3 sequence is 14 residues long. Germline CDR1 and CDR2: MNHNY and SVGAGI (reference sequence). The V and J ends lost 4 bases and 2 bases, in that order; junction bases with no gene match: 4. The chain's CDR3 is CASSSGQEPYEQYF. CDR3 coding DNA: TGTGCCAGCAGTTCGGGACAGGAACCCTACGAGCAGTACTTC.

V is TRBV20-1 and J is TRBJ2-1; D call uncertain. CDR1 is DFQATT, CDR2 SNEGSKA, per germline (reference sequence). The V gene lost 0 bases and the J gene lost 6 bases, with 9 bases spanning the gap. This CDR3 is 13 amino acids long. The CDR3 bases are TGCAGTGCTAGAGAGGGTGGATTCAATGAGCAGTTCTTC. Its translation is CSAREGGFNEQFF.